These 6 T cell receptor beta chains were sequenced from one sample in a study of tumor-infiltrating lymphocytes in primary liver carcinoma. The template, roughly 550 ng total RNA, yielded TCR beta cDNA made with a constant-region primer. Employing slightly modified ARM-PCR, three nested multiplex PCR rounds were run, and these gave rise to the TCR beta libraries. TRBV1-TRBV30 forward and Cbeta reverse primers drove the first two approximately 11-cycle rounds. One entry per CDR3 protein results from TCRdb running MiXCR on the multiplex PCR reads. The repertoire consists of 300,000 to 350,000 distinct CDR3 sequences, with approximately 65% occurring once and the leading ten covering under 8%. Germline DNA was extracted too, while blood RNA derived from unsorted whole blood. The sample taken for sequencing was peripheral blood. The receptors here all came from a man aged 40-50 years with primary liver carcinoma and hepatitis B virus infection.

The chain employs TRBV11-3 and TRBJ2-3; unclear D gene. V was shortened by 3 bases and J by 7 bases, with 8 bases between the two germline ends. Per germline, CDR1 SGHNT and CDR2 YENEEA. CDR3 size: 12 residues. CDR3 sequence (DNA): TGTGCCAGCAGCTTTGACACGTATACGCAGTATTTT. Its protein product is CASSFDTYTQYF.

Regarding this clonotype: Given the absence of the conserved phenylalanine or tryptophan at the CDR3 end, a read error is likely. V usage is TRBV11-3 and J usage is TRBJ2-1, with unresolved D. The CDR3 spans 13 residues. V lost 5 bases and J 4 bases, leaving 9 bases between the germline ends. Germline V CDR1 and CDR2: SGHNT, YENEEA. The CDR3 here is CASSVAEYNEQFY. The CDR3 region has the DNA TGTGCCAGCAGCGTGGCGGAATACAATGAGCAGTTCTAC.

This clonotype was observed a few times. The J gene is TRBJ2-2, the V gene TRBV28, with 7 bases identical to TRBD2. Unmatched junction bases numbered 3, after V lost 3 bases and J lost 5 bases. CDR1 is MDHEN and CDR2 is SYDVKM in the germline V gene. This CDR3 region has 14 residues. The CDR3 nucleotides read TGTGCCAGCAGTTTTGGCGGGAGAACCGGGGAGCTGTTTTTT. Translation: CASSFGGRTGELFF.

As for this clonotype: Germline and junction disagree at one end, which may indicate a read error. CDR3 amino acids: CTSSYSSEYGYTF. The CDR3 nucleotides are TGTACCAGCAGTTACTCATCGGAATATGGCTACACCTTC. This sequence joins TRBV6-2 or TRBV6-3 and TRBJ1-2; D remains ambiguous. The CDR3 has 13 residues. Per the germline V gene, CDR1 is MNHEY and CDR2 is SVGEGT.

As concerns this clonotype: Since a much larger clone is just one base distant, this may be a read error. The chain is built from TRBV4-1 and TRBJ1-2, with unresolved D. Germline CDR1 reads MGHRA; CDR2 reads YSYEKL. The CDR3 is 12 amino acids. CDR3 DNA: TGCGTCAGCAGCCAAGATAACTATGGCTACACCTTC. Encoded protein: CVSSQDNYGYTF.

Comment on this clonotype: Its ends do not fully match the called genes, so a read error is possible. This sequence joins TRBV10-3 and TRBJ1-2, with D unresolved. CDR3 length: 14 residues. The germline V gene encodes CDR1 ENHRY and CDR2 SYGVKD. The CDR3 here is CAISVTTSNYGHTF. The CDR3 DNA is TGTGCCATCAGTGTTACCACTTCTAACTATGGCCACACCTTC.